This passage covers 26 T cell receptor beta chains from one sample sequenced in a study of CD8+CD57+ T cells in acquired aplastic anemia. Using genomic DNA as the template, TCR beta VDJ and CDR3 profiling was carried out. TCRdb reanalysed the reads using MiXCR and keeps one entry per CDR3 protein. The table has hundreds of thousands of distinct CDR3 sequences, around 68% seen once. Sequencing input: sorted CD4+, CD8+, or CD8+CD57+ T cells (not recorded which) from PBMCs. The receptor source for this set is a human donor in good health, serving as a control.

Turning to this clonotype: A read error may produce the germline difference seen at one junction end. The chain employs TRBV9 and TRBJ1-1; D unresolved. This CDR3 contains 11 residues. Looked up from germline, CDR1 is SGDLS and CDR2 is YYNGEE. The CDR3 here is CAGSQKLIASF. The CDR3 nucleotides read TGTGCCGGCAGTCAGAAGTTAATTGCTTCTTTT.

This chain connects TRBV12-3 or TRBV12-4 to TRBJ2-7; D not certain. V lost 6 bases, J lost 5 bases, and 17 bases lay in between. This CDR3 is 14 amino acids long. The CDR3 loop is CASSKGQALDEQYF. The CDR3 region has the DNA TGTGCCAGCAGCAAAGGCCAGGCCCTCGACGAGCAGTACTTC.

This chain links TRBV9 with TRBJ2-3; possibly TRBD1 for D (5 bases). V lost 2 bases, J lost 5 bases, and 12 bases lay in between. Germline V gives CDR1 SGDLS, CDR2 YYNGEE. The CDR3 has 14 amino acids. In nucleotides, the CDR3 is TGTGCCAGCAGCGTTCAGACAGCAGGAGATACGCAGTATTTT. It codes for CASSVQTAGDTQYF.

The CDR3 DNA reads as TGTGCCAGCAGCCAAGAGGGGACAGACGACGAGCAGTACTTC. This sequence encodes CASSQEGTDDEQYF. This rearrangement joins TRBV3-1 to TRBJ2-7; 7 bases line up with TRBD1. This CDR3 spans 14 amino acids. The germline V gene has CDR1 LGHDT and CDR2 YNNKEL (reference sequence). The V and J ends lost 0 bases and 5 bases, in that order; junction bases with no gene match: 4.

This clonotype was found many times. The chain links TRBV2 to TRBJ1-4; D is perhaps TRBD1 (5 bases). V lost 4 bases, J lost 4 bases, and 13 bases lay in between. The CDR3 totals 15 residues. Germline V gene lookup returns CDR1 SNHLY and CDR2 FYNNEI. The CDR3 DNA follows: TGTGCCAGCAGTGTAGACAGCTCCTTTAATGAAAAACTGTTTTTT. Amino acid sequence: CASSVDSSFNEKLFF.

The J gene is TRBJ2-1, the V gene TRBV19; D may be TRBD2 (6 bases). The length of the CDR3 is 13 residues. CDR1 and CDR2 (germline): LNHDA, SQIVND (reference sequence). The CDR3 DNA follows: TGTAGCAGTGAAAAGCGGGCCAACAATGAGCAGTTCTTC. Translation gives CSSEKRANNEQFF.

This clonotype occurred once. The DNA for the CDR3 is TGCAGTGTAAGGCGGGCCTCCCCTTACTCTGGGGCCAACGTCCTGACTTTC. It codes for CSVRRASPYSGANVLTF. The chain recombines TRBV20-1 with TRBJ2-6; tentatively, D is TRBD2 (5 bases). Trimming removed 7 bases from V and 0 bases from J, with 19 bases in between. CDR1 is DFQATT, CDR2 SNEGSKA, per germline (reference sequence). The CDR3 is made up of 17 amino acids.

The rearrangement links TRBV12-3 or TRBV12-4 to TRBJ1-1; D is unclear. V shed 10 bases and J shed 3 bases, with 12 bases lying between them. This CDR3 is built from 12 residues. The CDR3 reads CAISLRDTEAFF. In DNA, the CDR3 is TGTGCCATCAGCCTTAGAGACACTGAAGCTTTCTTT.

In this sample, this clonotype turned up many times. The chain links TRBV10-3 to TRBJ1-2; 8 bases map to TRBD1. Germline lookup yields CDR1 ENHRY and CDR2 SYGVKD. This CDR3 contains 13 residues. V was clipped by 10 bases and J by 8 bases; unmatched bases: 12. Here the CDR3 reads CASQGDRSSGYTF. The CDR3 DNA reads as TGTGCCAGCCAAGGGGACAGGTCTTCAGGCTACACCTTC.

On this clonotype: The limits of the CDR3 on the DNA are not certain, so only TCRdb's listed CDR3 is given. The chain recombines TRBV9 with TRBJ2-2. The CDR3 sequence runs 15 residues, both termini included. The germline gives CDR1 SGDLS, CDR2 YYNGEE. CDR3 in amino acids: CASTHYEQYFGAVFF.

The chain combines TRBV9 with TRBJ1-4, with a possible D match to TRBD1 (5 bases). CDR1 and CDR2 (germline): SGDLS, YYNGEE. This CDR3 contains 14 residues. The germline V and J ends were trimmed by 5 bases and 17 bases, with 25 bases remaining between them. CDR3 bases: TGTGCCAGCAGTCCGGACATGAACACTGAAGCTTTCTTTTTT. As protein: CASSPDMNTEAFFF.

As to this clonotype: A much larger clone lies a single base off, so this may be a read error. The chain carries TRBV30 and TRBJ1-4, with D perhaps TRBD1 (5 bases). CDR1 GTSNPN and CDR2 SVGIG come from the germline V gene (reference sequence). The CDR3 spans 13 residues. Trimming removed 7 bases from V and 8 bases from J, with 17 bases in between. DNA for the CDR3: TGTGCCTTCGGGACGCGGGATAGAGAAAAACTGTTTTTT. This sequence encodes CAFGTRDREKLFF.

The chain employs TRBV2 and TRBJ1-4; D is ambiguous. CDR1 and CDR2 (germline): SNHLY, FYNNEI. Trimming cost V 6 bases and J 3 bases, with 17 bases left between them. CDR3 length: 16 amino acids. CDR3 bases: TGTGCCAGCAGGCCCGGGAGACGGGCCCCTAATGAAAAACTGTTTTTT. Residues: CASRPGRRAPNEKLFF.

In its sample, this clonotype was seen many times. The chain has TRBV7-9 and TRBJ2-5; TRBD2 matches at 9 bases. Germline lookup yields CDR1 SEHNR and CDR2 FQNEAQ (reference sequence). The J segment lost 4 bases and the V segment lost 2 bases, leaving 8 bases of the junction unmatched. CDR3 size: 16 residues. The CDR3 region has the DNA TGTGCCAGCAGCTTATCGCTTGGCGGGGGGGGAGAGACCCAGTACTTC. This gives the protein CASSLSLGGGGETQYF.

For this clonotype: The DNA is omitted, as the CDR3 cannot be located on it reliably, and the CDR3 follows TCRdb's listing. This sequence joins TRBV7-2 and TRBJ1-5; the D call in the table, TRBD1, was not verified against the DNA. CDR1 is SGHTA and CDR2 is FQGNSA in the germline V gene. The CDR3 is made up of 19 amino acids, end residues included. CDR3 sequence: CASSFGGLGSRAVLRAGHF.

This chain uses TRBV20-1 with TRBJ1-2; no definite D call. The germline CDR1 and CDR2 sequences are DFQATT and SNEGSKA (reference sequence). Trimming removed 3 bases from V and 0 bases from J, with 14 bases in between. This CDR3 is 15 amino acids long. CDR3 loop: CSASGSGSSNYGYTF. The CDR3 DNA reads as TGCAGTGCTAGTGGGTCGGGGTCTTCTAACTATGGCTACACCTTC.

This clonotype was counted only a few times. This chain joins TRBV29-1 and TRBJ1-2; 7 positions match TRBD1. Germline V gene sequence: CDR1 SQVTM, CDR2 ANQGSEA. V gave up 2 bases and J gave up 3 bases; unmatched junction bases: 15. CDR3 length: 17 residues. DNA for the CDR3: TGCAGCGTTGAACGCCTCAGAAGACAGGGAAAGGACTATGGCTACACCTTC. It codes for CSVERLRRQGKDYGYTF.

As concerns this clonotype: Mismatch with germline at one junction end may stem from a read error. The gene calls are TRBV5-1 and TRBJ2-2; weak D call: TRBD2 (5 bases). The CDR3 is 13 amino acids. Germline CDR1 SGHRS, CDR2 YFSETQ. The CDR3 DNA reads TGTGCTAGTGGTCACGGGGACACCGGGGAGCTGTTTTTT. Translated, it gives CASGHGDTGELFF.

CDR3 DNA sequence: TGCAGTGCTAGGCAACAGTGCACCGGGGACGAGCAGTACTTC. It specifies CSARQQCTGDEQYF. The rearrangement links TRBV20-1 to TRBJ2-7, with a tentative D call TRBD2 (5 bases). Germline CDR1 and CDR2: DFQATT and SNEGSKA (reference sequence). This CDR3 is 14 amino acids long. V was clipped by 3 bases and J by 5 bases, with 17 bases between them.

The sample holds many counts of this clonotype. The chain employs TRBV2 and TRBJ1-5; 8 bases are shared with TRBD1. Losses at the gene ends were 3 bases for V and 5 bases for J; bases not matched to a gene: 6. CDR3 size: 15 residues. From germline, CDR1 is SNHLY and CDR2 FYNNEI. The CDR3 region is CASSDRVTGDQPQHF. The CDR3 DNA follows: TGTGCCAGCAGTGATCGTGTGACAGGGGATCAGCCCCAGCATTTT.

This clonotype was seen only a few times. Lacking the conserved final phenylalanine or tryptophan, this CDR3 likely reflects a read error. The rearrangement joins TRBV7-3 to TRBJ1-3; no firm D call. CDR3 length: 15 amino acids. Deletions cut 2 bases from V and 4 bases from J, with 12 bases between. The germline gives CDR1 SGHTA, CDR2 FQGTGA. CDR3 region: CASSLEGSPGNTIYI. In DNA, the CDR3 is TGTGCCAGCAGCTTAGAGGGAAGCCCGGGAAACACCATATATATT.

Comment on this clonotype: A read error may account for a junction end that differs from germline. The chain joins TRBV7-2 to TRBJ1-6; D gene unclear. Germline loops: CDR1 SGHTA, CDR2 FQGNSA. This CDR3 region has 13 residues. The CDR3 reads CASSLEIAYALYF. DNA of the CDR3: TGTGCCAGCAGCTTAGAAATTGCGTACGCCCTCTACTTT. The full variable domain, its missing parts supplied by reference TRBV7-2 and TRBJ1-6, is GAGVSQSPSNKVTEKGKDVELRCDPISGHTALYWYRQSLGQGLEFLIYFQGNSAPDKSGLPSDRFSAERTGGSVSTLTIQRTQQEDSAVYLCASSLEIAYALYFGNGTRLTVT.

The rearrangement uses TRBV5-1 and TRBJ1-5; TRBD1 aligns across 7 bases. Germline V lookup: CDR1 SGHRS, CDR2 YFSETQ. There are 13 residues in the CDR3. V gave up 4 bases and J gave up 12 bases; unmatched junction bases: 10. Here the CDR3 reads CASSAGTANDQHF. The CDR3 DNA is TGCGCCAGCAGCGCCGGGACAGCAAATGACCAGCATTTT.

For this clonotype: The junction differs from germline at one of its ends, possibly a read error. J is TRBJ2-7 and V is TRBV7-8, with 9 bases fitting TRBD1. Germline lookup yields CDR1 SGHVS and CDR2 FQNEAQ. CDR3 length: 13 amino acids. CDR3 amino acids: CASSSKDRGTRLW. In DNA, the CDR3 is TGTGCCAGCAGCTCGAAGGACAGGGGCACGCGACTCTGG. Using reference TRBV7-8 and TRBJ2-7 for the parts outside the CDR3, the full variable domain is GAGVSQSPRYKVAKRGQDVALRCDPISGHVSLFWYQQALGQGPEFLTYFQNEAQLDKSGLPSDRFFAERPEGSVSTLKIQRTQQEDSAVYLCASSSKDRGTRLWGPGTRLTVT.

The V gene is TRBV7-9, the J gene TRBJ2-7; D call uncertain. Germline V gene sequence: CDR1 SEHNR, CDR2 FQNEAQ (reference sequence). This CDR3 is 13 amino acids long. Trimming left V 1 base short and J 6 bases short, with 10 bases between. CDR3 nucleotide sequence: TGTGCCAGCAGCTTAGGGGGTTCTCCCGAGCAGTACGTC. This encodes CASSLGGSPEQYV.

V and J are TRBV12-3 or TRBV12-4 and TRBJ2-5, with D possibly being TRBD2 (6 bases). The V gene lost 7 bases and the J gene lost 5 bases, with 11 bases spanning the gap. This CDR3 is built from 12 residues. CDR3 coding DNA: TGTGCCAGCACCTTGGGGAGGGAGACCCAGTACTTC. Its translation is CASTLGRETQYF.